Each of the 5 T cell receptor beta chains below was sequenced from the same sample in a study of blood T cell repertoires in COVID-19. Using immunoSEQ multiplex PCR, the repertoire was profiled, and TCRdb retains in-frame clones only, with some absent. Of fewer than 300,000 clones listed, 85% to 90% are singletons. Source material: PBMCs or T cells enriched from blood (not recorded which). The receptor source for this set is a man aged 18 to 35 who had recovered from COVID-19.

The CDR3 here is CASSPPGTGGRIYGYTF. The CDR3 DNA follows: TGTGCCAGCAGCCCTCCCGGGACAGGGGGCCGAATATATGGCTACACCTTC. The gene calls are TRBV6-2 or TRBV6-3 and TRBJ1-2, with TRBD1 identical over 12 bases. Per germline, CDR1 MNHEY and CDR2 SVGEGT. CDR3 size: 17 residues. V was pared by 6 bases and J by 5 bases, with 13 bases of the junction left unmatched.

V and J are TRBV30 and TRBJ1-5, with 7 bases fitting TRBD1. The CDR3 runs to 15 residues. Trimming took 1 base from V and 5 from J; bases not matched to a gene: 8. Germline values: CDR1 GTSNPN, CDR2 SVGIG (reference sequence). CDR3 nucleotides: TGTGCCTGGAGTGCGAAGGACAGGCAGTATCAGCCCCAGCATTTT. It codes for CAWSAKDRQYQPQHF.

The chain links TRBV3-1 (or the pseudogene TRBV3-2) to TRBJ1-5, with no clear D. Germline assignment: CDR1 LGHDT and CDR2 YNNKEL (reference sequence). CDR3 size: 15 residues. Trimming took off 4 bases at V and 0 bases at J, with 10 bases between the two ends. The CDR3 here is CASSPRLLSNQPQHF. The DNA of the CDR3 is TGTGCCAGCAGCCCCCGTCTCCTTAGCAATCAGCCCCAGCATTTT.

This chain connects TRBV4-2 to TRBJ1-1; 9 bases match TRBD1. Germline V gene data show CDR1 as LGHNA and CDR2 as YNFKEQ. The CDR3 is 14 residues long. Trimming cost V 6 bases and J 5 bases; bases outside gene matches: 7. The DNA for the CDR3 is TGTGCCAGCAGTTTCGGACAGGGGAGGACTGAAGCTTTCTTT. Amino acids: CASSFGQGRTEAFF.

This chain connects TRBV27 to TRBJ1-6; TRBD1 matches at 7 bases. CDR1 is MNHEY and CDR2 is SMNVEV in the germline V gene (reference sequence). CDR3 length: 16 amino acids. Unmatched junction bases numbered 6, after V lost 3 bases and J lost 4 bases. CDR3 in DNA: TGTGCCAGCAGTTTCGCAGGGGGAGTTTATAATTCACCCCTCCACTTT. Amino acids: CASSFAGGVYNSPLHF.